The entry below describes one T cell receptor beta chain. The clone's antigen remains unknown. The sample holds no much larger clone one base away, and base qualities are not on file. These data originate in a study of shared clonotypes between healthy human individuals (TCRdb year 2020). Regarding the complete study: Two women and a few men aged 18 to 49 years were included in the cohort. Per donor, three plates each were used for CD4 naive and CD4 memory, two for CD8 naive, and one for CD8 memory. Between about 0.8 and 8.9 billion PBMCs per donor were obtained by leukapheresis. Different laboratories and diverse techniques were used to prepare libraries and sequence TCR repertoires, to increase sequencing depth and limit assay-specific biases. To estimate repertoire size and how much clonotypes are shared between individuals, the study performed deep sequencing of blood TCR repertoires from about five healthy adults.

Using the deep immunoSEQ assay, multiplex PCR amplified TCR CDR3 regions from genomic DNA. Genomic DNA extracted from each cell subset was distributed evenly over all wells of several immunoSEQ 96-well plates, and each plate served as one replicate. For sorted subsets, 200 to 250 ng of genomic DNA, equivalent to 30,000 or so T cell genomes, went into each replicate PCR. Purified libraries were quantified with a Qubit 3.0 fluorometer, sized on a Bioanalyzer 2100, and re-quantified with the KAPA Library Quantification kit. Each immunoSEQ 96-well plate was sequenced on its own single-read 150-cycle Illumina NextSeq 550 flow cell. In the paper's pipeline: Because the immunoSEQ output held only junctional sequences and lacked quality scores, the filtering could not match the filtering applied to full-length reads. To assign V/J genes and CDR3, sequences were annotated against IMGT germline references using PyIR, a Python wrapper for IgBLAST v1.9. Reads were removed for weak V/J assignments (E-value above 1e-6), missing CDR3, stop codons, out-of-frame junctions, or ambiguous translated residues. V3J clonotypes were defined as sequences sharing an identical inferred V gene, J gene, and CDR3 amino acid sequence. Percentage overlap between repertoires was calculated by dividing the number of shared unique clonotypes by the size of the smaller repertoire. RTK rarefaction, the Chao1 estimator, and Recon v2.1 estimates of unobserved clonotypes were used to assess repertoire richness. OLGA was used to compute generation probabilities for all TCRbeta clonotypes that the gDNA method yielded from a handful of donors. Entries here come from immuneACCESS through TCRdb and include only in-frame sequences with V and J called. Some clones fail to appear in such tables; in the studies checked, an unresolved V gene covers under half of the shortfall, and the cause of the remainder is unknown. Clone size and the V and J calls come from that table; the DNA yielded D and trimming. Here the sample has around 2,000,000 clones; roughly 95% occur a single time. Together, the top ten hold around 1.1% of the sample.

What the study reported, not specific to this receptor: Pairwise subsampling indicated that sequencing depth was expected to affect the degree of clonotype sharing among donors. Incomplete sequencing was indicated by rarefaction of sorted-subset datasets, despite the large sequencing depth. About 5% of naive CD4, roughly 3.5% of naive CD8, 2.3% of memory CD4, and more than 0.35% of memory CD8 clonotypes were shared across several donors. Clonotypes shared by all four sorted-subset donors showed higher generation probabilities than non-shared clonotypes. Sampling was limited to blood, and TCR repertoires in tissue likely differ from TCR repertoires in blood. Estimated clonotype richness was generally larger for naive than for memory subsets. Because the study included only a small number of donors, the genetic and exposure-history diversity represented was limited.

CD8 naive samples consisted of CD45RO-negative cells that were positively selected for CCR7, yielding a CD45RA+CCR7+ population without TemRA cells. The donors were healthy, HIV-negative adults who had no recently reported acute infections or vaccinations. Only Caucasian adults living in Nashville, Tennessee, USA were represented among the donors. Blood was collected by leukapheresis, and PBMCs were isolated by Ficoll-Histopaque density gradient centrifugation and then cryopreserved in liquid nitrogen vapor phase. Analytical flow cytometry was used to check the purity and quantity of every magnetically sorted T cell population. From each sorted fraction, genomic DNA was isolated and quantified by UV absorbance on a Nanodrop 2000c. The source of this sequence is a man younger than 30 in good health. Sequencing was done on a sample of naive CD8+ T cells sorted from blood. Interpreted using the paper, the cell subset or site label stands for: CD45RA+CCR7+.

The CDR3 here reads CASSLGPGTGFGEQYF. The nucleotides read TGTGCCAGCAGCTTAGGTCCTGGGACAGGGTTCGGCGAGCAGTACTTC. The chain is made from TRBV7-2 and TRBJ2-7; TRBD1 agrees with 9 junctional bases. According to the germline V gene, CDR1 reads SGHTA and CDR2 reads FQGNSA. Measured from the cysteine to the phenylalanine, the CDR3 is 16 residues long. The CDR3 DNA has 48 bases and is translated from base 1. Germline trimming: 1 base from V, 6 bases from J; junction bases outside gene matches: 10.